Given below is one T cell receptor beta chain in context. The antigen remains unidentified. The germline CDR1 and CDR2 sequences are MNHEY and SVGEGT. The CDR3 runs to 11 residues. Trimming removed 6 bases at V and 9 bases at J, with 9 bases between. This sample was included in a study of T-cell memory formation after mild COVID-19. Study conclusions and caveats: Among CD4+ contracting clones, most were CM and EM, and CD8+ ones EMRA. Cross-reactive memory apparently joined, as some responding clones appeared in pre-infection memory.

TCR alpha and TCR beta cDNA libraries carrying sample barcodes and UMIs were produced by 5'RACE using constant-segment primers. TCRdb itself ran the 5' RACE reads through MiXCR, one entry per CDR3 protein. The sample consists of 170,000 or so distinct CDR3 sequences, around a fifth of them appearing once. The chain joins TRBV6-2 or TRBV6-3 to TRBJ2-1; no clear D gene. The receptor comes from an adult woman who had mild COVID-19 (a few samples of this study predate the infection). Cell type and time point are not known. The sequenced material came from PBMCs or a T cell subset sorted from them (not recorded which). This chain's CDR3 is CASSEFGEQFF. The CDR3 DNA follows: TGTGCCAGCAGCGAGTTCGGTGAGCAGTTCTTC.